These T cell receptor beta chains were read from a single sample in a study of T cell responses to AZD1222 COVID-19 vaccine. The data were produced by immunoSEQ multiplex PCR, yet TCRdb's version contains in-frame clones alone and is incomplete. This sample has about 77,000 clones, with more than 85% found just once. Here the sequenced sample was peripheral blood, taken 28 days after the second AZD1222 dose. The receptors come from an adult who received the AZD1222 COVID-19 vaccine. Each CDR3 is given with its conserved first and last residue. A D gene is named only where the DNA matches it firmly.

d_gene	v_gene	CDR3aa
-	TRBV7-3	CASSFTGLLDTQYF
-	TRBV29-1	CSVEDMGDEQYF
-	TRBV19	CATQTGEGEQYF
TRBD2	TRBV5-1	CASSLGGTNSYEQYF
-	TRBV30	CAWSVFNQGGYTF
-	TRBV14	CASSQVSGGFGEKLFF
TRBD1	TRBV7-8	CASSRKDRGPEAFF
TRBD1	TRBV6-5	CASAPGTANEKLFF
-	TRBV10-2	CASSEWPPYEQYF
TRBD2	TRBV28	CASWVRRMTSKTDTQYF
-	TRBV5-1	CASSLEGFNIQYF
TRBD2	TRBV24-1	CATSDPPAGVYEQYF
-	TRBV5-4	CASSAGRPKPSNQPQHF
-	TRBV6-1	CASSVLTGLSNQPQHF
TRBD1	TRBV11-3	CASSSRTGSNTGELFF
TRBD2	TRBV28	CASTPTQGGSSEQYF
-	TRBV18	CASSPRWRPPHEQFF
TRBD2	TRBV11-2	CASSQRTRESTDTQYF
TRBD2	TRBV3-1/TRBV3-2	CASSRGLAGEEQYF
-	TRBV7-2	CASSRGAGIQYF
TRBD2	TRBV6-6	CASSPWGTSASNEQFF
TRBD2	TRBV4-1	CASSQGGGAPIYEQYF
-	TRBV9	CASSVSGDNSPLHF
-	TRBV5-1	CASSPAPGGTYEQYF
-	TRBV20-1	CSARLVYEQYF
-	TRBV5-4	CASSLGGDTGELFF
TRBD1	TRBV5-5	CASSQRDRALWYEQYF
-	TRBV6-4	CASSGQALDEQFF
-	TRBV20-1	CSASWDPIGPLHF
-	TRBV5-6	CASSLGGLNTGELFF
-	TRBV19	CASSIVHWGELGDTQYF
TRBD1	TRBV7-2	CASSSTGNEQYF
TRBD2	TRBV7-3	CASSISGESKNIQYF
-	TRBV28	CASSLSYGYTF
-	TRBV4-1	CASSQDLASGSYGYTF
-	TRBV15	CATSRDRGPYEQYF
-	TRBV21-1	CASSKEQGFYNEQFF
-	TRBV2	CASSQGLGNEKLFF
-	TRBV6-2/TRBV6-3	CASSYSRTPFMNTEAFF
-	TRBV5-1	CASSTRLPAYEQYF
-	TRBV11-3	CASSLRGANTGELFF
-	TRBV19	CASMRTVGGYGYTF
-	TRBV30	CAWQPWDKGIKEQFF
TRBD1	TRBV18	CASSPPGTGNDEQFF
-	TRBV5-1	CASSSRSEAFF
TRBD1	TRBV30	CAWSVPLSPGQGYEQYF
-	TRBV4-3	CASSLNRVNEQFF
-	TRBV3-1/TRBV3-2	CASSHRSGLAADTQYF
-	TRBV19	CASSESGYEQYF
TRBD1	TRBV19	CASWGQASSYNEQFF
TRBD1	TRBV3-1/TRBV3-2	CASSQDRGLYGYTF
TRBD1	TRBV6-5	CASSTDRVPYEQYF
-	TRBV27	CASSFRGYEQYF